This TCR beta chain was identified in a study of T cells in tuberculosis. The CDR3 is 16 residues long. Trimming left V 5 bases short and J 8 bases short, with 21 bases between. Germline V lookup: CDR1 LNHNV, CDR2 YYDKDF (reference sequence). TCRdb's table, derived via immunoSEQ multiplex PCR, lists solely in-frame clones and lacks some. There are about 43,000 clones in the sample; around 94% occur only once, and around 2% lies in the top ten. This clone is a singleton in its sample. Sample: PBMCs. The chain recombines TRBV15 with TRBJ1-4, with a weak D call TRBD1 (6 bases). The origin of this receptor is a donor aged 5 to 30 with latent tuberculosis or without tuberculosis infection. Some clones in this sample may be carry-over from other donors' samples. The CDR3 spells CATSGTQTGLWEKLFF. CDR3 coding DNA: TGTGCCACCAGCGGGACCCAGACAGGCTTGTGGGAAAAACTGTTTTTT.